The rows below give T cell receptor beta chains drawn from one sample of a study of blood T cell repertoires in COVID-19. The protocol was immunoSEQ multiplex PCR, while the TCRdb copy is restricted to in-frame clones and leaves out a portion. The profile shows about 99,000 clones, around nine tenths of them singletons. Sequencing used peripheral blood. These TCRs come from a man in his fifties or sixties with COVID-19, enrolled during active disease. Both conserved end residues are part of each CDR3. D genes are given only for firm matches. Rows may omit the clone size; those that give it use once, few, many or a size class.

D,V,size,J,CDR3,DNA
-,TRBV9,-,TRBJ2-7,CASSPGLASAQYF,TGTGCCAGCAGCCCAGGCCTAGCGTCGGCGCAGTACTTC
-,TRBV4-2,-,TRBJ1-4,CASSQLREPYEKLFF,TGTGCCAGCAGCCAACTCCGGGAGCCCTATGAAAAACTGTTTTTT
-,TRBV4-1,-,TRBJ2-5,CASSQGSFYRRETQYF,TGCGCCAGCAGCCAAGGGTCCTTCTACCGTCGGGAGACCCAGTACTTC
-,TRBV21-1,few,TRBJ1-4,CASSKVSARGREIEKLFF,TGTGCCAGCAGCAAAGTTTCGGCAAGAGGGAGGGAGATTGAAAAACTGTTTTTT
TRBD2,TRBV7-2,-,TRBJ2-7,CASSLAGTSGGAFYEQYF,TGTGCCAGCAGCTTAGCGGGTACTAGCGGGGGGGCATTTTACGAGCAGTACTTC
TRBD1,TRBV5-1,-,TRBJ1-1,CASSGPTGDTEAFF,TGCGCCAGCAGCGGACCGACAGGGGACACTGAAGCTTTCTTT
TRBD1,TRBV3-1/TRBV3-2,-,TRBJ2-7,CASSQGTGTYEQYF,TGTGCCAGCAGCCAAGGGACAGGGACCTACGAGCAGTACTTC
-,TRBV5-1,-,TRBJ1-2,CASSGTVGGYGYTF,TGCGCCAGCAGCGGCACGGTGGGGGGATATGGCTACACCTTC
-,TRBV4-1,-,TRBJ1-2,CASSQEETSRRYGYTF,TGCGCCAGCAGCCAAGAAGAGACCTCTAGGAGATATGGCTACACCTTC
TRBD1,TRBV6-4,-,TRBJ2-7,CASRPGQGARRNEQYF,TGTGCCAGCAGACCCGGGCAGGGGGCGCGGAGGAACGAGCAGTACTTC
-,TRBV6-2/TRBV6-3,-,TRBJ2-7,CASSSHPPLAYEQYF,TGTGCCAGCAGTTCCCATCCGCCTCTAGCCTACGAGCAGTACTTC
TRBD1,TRBV27,-,TRBJ1-1,CASSLTSTGGYTEAFF,TGTGCCAGCAGCCTAACTTCGACAGGGGGCTACACTGAAGCTTTCTTT
-,TRBV4-3,-,TRBJ1-4,CASSQDAQQHEKLFF,TGCGCCAGCAGCCAAGATGCACAGCAGCACGAAAAACTGTTTTTT
-,TRBV27,-,TRBJ1-1,CASAGINTEAFF,TGTGCCAGTGCAGGGATTAACACTGAAGCTTTCTTT
-,TRBV6-6,-,TRBJ1-1,CVTLDWAEAFF,TGTGTGACACTCGATTGGGCTGAAGCTTTCTTT
TRBD2,TRBV3-1/TRBV3-2,-,TRBJ2-7,CASSQAASGGFYEQYF,TGTGCCAGCAGCCAAGCTGCTAGCGGGGGTTTCTACGAGCAGTACTTC
TRBD2,TRBV9,-,TRBJ2-1,CASSVGGGGGGNEQFF,TGTGCCAGCAGCGTAGGTGGCGGGGGGGGCGGGAATGAGCAGTTCTTC
-,TRBV15,-,TRBJ1-2,CATSIAGGYGYTF,TGTGCCACCAGCATTGCGGGCGGCTATGGCTACACCTTC
-,TRBV27,-,TRBJ1-1,CASSLDRGWTEAFF,TGTGCCAGCAGTTTAGATAGGGGGTGGACTGAAGCTTTCTTT
-,TRBV6-5,-,TRBJ1-1,CASSYSRKNTEAFF,TGTGCCAGCAGTTACTCGCGGAAGAACACTGAAGCTTTCTTT
TRBD1,TRBV27,-,TRBJ2-5,CASSLGQGYVETQYF,TGTGCCAGCAGTCTCGGACAGGGGTACGTGGAGACCCAGTACTTC
TRBD1,TRBV4-1,-,TRBJ1-5,CASSQAGAGGNQPQHF,TGCGCCAGCAGCCAAGCGGGGGCAGGGGGAAATCAGCCCCAGCATTTT
-,TRBV10-3,once,TRBJ1-1,CAISPGRQNTEAFF,TGTGCCATCAGTCCAGGGAGGCAGAACACTGAAGCTTTCTTT
-,TRBV27,-,TRBJ2-4,CASSPGVGGIQYF,TGTGCCAGCAGTCCCGGGGTAGGCGGCATTCAGTACTTC
-,TRBV7-8,-,TRBJ1-3,CASSPGSSGNTIYF,TGTGCCAGCAGCCCAGGCAGCTCTGGAAACACCATATATTTT
TRBD1,TRBV5-8,-,TRBJ2-3,CASSLYQGADTQYF,TGTGCCAGCAGCTTGTACCAGGGGGCAGATACGCAGTATTTT
-,TRBV29-1,-,TRBJ1-2,CSVDFGDRYGYTF,TGCAGCGTTGACTTCGGGGATCGGTATGGCTACACCTTC
-,TRBV4-1,-,TRBJ2-7,CASSQETPYEQYF,TGCGCCAGCAGCCAAGAGACACCCTACGAGCAGTACTTC